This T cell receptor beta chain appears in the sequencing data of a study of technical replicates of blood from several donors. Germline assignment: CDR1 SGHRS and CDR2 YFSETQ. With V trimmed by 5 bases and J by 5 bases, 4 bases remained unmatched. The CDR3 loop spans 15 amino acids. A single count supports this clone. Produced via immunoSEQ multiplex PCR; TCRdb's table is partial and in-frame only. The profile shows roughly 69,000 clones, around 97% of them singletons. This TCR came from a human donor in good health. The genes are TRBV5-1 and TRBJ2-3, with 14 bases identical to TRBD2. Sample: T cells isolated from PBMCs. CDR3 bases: TGCGCCAGCAGTTCCGGGACTAGCGGGAGAGATACGCAGTATTTT. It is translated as CASSSGTSGRDTQYF.